This T cell receptor (beta chain) appears in the sequencing data of a study of beta chain features in type 1 diabetes (dated by TCRdb to 2017 to 2018). Study-level background: Mean age, gender distribution, total cell number and subset yield were not different between patients and healthy donors. A total of over 90,000,000 sorted cells were examined across all samples, and a strong correlation was observed between cell number per subset and RNA yield. In the study, TCRB repertoires of sorted circulating CD4+ T cell subsets from recently diagnosed type 1 diabetes patients were compared with those of matched healthy donors. Regulatory and stem cell-like memory subsets were isolated from only 8 patients and roughly 8 healthy donors, whereas naive and central memory subsets came from all 30 or so donors.

Of note for this clone: It has no known antigen specificity. No quality values exist for individual bases; no much larger clone is one base distant.

Beyond this particular receptor, the publication reports: PCR might favor shorter templates, but patient and control samples were amplified and corrected together, so any skew would affect both groups equally. Because small numbers of individuals were included in the HLA sub-analyses, any influence of HLA type on TCRB rearrangement was left unresolved. Because cDNA was sequenced instead of genomic DNA, highly expressing activated cells could be over-represented, though the groups showed no difference in activation or CD3 levels. Type 1 diabetes patients showed a moderate but significant shortening of TCRB CDR3 length in all four CD4+ subsets. Naive, central memory and regulatory TCRB repertoires appeared to be more similar among patients than among healthy donors. Patients with type 1 diabetes made fewer insertions and deleted more nucleotides at VDJ recombination sites, implying thymic rearrangement abnormalities.

The High Capacity cDNA Reverse Transcription Kit was used to reverse transcribe all of the isolated RNA, meaning that expressed TCRB transcripts were what got sequenced. Deep immunoSEQ sequencing was applied to naive, central memory and regulatory T cell samples, giving an average of about 3.7 million total reads per sample. After sorted cells were lysed in RLT buffer, RNA was extracted with DNase-treated RNeasy Micro or Mini kits, with the choice depending on cell number. To prevent cross-contamination, every cell subset was processed on its own, while patient and healthy donor samples were processed together. The immunoSEQ multiplex PCR was used to amplify TCRB sequences from cDNA, yielding 87-bp fragments that span the CDR3 region. The amplicons were sequenced using the Illumina HiSeq platform. In the source study's methods: Synthetic template baselines were used to correct PCR bias computationally, reads within Hamming distance 2 were collapsed, and singletons that could not be merged were discarded. Reads were aligned against IMGT to assign V, D and J genes, CDR3 length and insertions or deletions at six rearrangement sites. Within each subset, clonotype counts were normalized to sorted cell number, after which true diversity and Gini coefficients were computed with the tcR R package. The overlap coefficient, calculated on TCRB nucleotide sequences, was used to quantify repertoire sharing. TCRdb obtained this table from immuneACCESS and retained in-frame rearrangements with V and J assigned. These tables miss some clones; where compared with another copy, unresolved V genes account for less than half of the shortfall, and the remainder is unexplained. The DNA was the basis for D and trimming; V, J and clone size are from that table. Here the sample has some 250,000 clones; less than 35% occur a single time. The ten largest account for about 3.9% of the sample.

CDR1 and CDR2 are read off the germline V gene (reference sequence) as SEHNR and FQNEAQ. V lost 3 bases and J lost 5 bases, and the count of bases not matched to a germline gene is 14. The CDR3 numbers 18 residues from cysteine through phenylalanine. Solely the CDR3 DNA is kept, with 54 bases framed from the first base. From each donor, a single peripheral blood sample of about 100 mL on average was drawn into heparinised tubes. Using a panel that included CD45RO, CCR7, CD25, CD127, CD95 and CD27, naive, central memory, regulatory and stem cell-like memory CD4+ T cells were sorted on a BD FACSAria II. A purity above 95% was achieved for all sorted populations. PBMCs were isolated immediately by Lymphoprep density gradient centrifugation and stained directly without culture. Samples were stained and sorted in pairs, with one healthy donor and one patient per experiment, so that batch effects were minimized.

The receptor was derived from a man aged 30-40 years in good health. Sequencing used central memory CD4+ T cells from blood. The chain uses TRBV7-9 and TRBJ2-2, and TRBD1 aligns with 8 junction nucleotides. The CDR3: CASSLSNKATGETGELFF. The nucleotide sequence is TGTGCCAGCAGCTTGAGTAATAAAGCGACAGGGGAAACCGGGGAGCTGTTTTTT.